The clone carrying this T cell receptor beta chain has ten or more counts. The antigen is not known. V was pared by 1 base and J by 1 base, with 7 bases between. CDR1 LGHDT and CDR2 YNNKEL come from the germline V gene (reference sequence). The CDR3 loop spans 14 amino acids. The sample comes from a study of T cells in Graves' hyperthyroidism and ophthalmopathy. General study findings and limits: Ophthalmopathy and stable hyperthyroidism were told apart by a 13 V-J model.

Amplified regions were TCR beta CDR3 sequences from RNA transcripts. In the first-round RT-PCR of the TCR CDR3, the HTBI primer set was used. Each CDR3 protein gets one entry after TCRdb re-called the multiplex PCR reads with MiXCR. The data hold roughly 300,000 distinct CDR3 sequences, with approximately 26% observed a single time. Sample: blood. The clonotype originates from a man between 40 and 49 years old with Graves' hyperthyroidism that later progressed to Graves' ophthalmopathy. The rearrangement links TRBV3-1 to TRBJ1-1; unclear D gene. In nucleotides, the CDR3 is TGTGCCAGCAGCCAAGGGCCATGGAACACTGAAGCTTTCTTT. As protein: CASSQGPWNTEAFF.